Below are 16 T cell receptor beta chains sequenced from a single sample in a study of blood T cell repertoires in COVID-19. Libraries were prepared by immunoSEQ multiplex PCR; TCRdb keeps only in-frame clonotypes and omits some of them. The table has 15,000 or so clones, about 92% seen once. Material for sequencing was peripheral blood. The origin of the receptors is a human donor with active COVID-19. The donor label of this sample is uncertain.

The gene calls are TRBV3-1 (or the pseudogene TRBV3-2) and TRBJ1-1; unclear D gene. Germline loops: CDR1 LGHDT, CDR2 YNNKEL (reference sequence). The CDR3 has 16 residues. V was trimmed by 1 base and J by 1 base, leaving 13 bases between them. Here the CDR3 DNA reads TGTGCCAGCAGCCAAGGGACTACCTGGGGGAACACTGAAGCTTTCTTT. It translates to CASSQGTTWGNTEAFF.

CDR3 loop: CASSNRQGGQPQHF. CDR3 coding DNA: TGTGCCAGCAGTAACCGACAGGGCGGACAGCCCCAGCATTTT. This rearrangement joins TRBV6-5 to TRBJ1-5; the match to TRBD1 covers 7 bases. Trimming at V came to 5 bases and at J to 7 bases, leaving 8 bases not matched to a gene. Per germline, CDR1 MNHEY and CDR2 SVGAGI. This CDR3 comprises 14 residues.

V gene TRBV11-2 combines with J gene TRBJ2-3, with 7 bases matching TRBD2. The CDR3 sequence is 15 residues long. Germline-derived CDR1 and CDR2 are SGHAT and FQNNGV. V lost 5 bases, J lost 4 bases, and 9 bases stayed unmatched. The CDR3 coding sequence is TGTGCCAGCAGCCGGTCCCGGGACTACGCAGATACGCAGTATTTT. This encodes CASSRSRDYADTQYF.

This clone has only a few counts. This sequence joins TRBV30 and TRBJ2-2, with 7 bases matching TRBD1. V was clipped by 3 bases and J by 0 bases; unmatched bases: 10. The germline V gene encodes CDR1 GTSNPN and CDR2 SVGIG (reference sequence). This CDR3 is built from 17 residues. The chain's CDR3 is CAWSRQGVVANTGELFF. The CDR3, as DNA: TGTGCCTGGAGCCGGCAGGGGGTCGTGGCGAACACCGGGGAGCTGTTTTTT. Filled out from reference TRBV30 and TRBJ2-2, the complete variable domain reads SQTIHQWPATLVQPVGSPLSLECTVEGTSNPNLYWYRQAAGRGLQLLFYSVGIGQISSEVPQNLSASRPQDRQFILSSKKLLLSDSGFYLCAWSRQGVVANTGELFFGEGSRLTVL.

The chain joins TRBV2 to TRBJ2-7; 8 positions match TRBD1. Unmatched junction bases numbered 6, after V lost 6 bases and J lost 5 bases. CDR3 length: 13 amino acids. CDR1 SNHLY and CDR2 FYNNEI come from the germline V gene. The CDR3 spells CASRRTGSDEQYF. CDR3 sequence (DNA): TGTGCCAGCAGAAGGACAGGGAGCGACGAGCAGTACTTC.

CDR3 in amino acids: CASSLSAGVTTGELFF. The CDR3 nucleotides read TGTGCCAGCAGCCTAAGTGCGGGGGTGACCACCGGGGAGCTGTTTTTT. This chain links TRBV14 with TRBJ2-2; 7 bases fit TRBD2. The length of the CDR3 is 16 residues. J gave up 4 bases and V 4 bases, and 9 bases lay outside the gene matches. Germline loops: CDR1 SGHDN, CDR2 FVKESK.

The chain combines TRBV5-1 with TRBJ2-2, with 8 bases identical to TRBD2. V was clipped by 5 bases and J by 0 bases; unmatched bases: 0. The CDR3 runs to 14 residues. Looked up from germline, CDR1 is SGHRS and CDR2 is YFSETQ. The CDR3 nucleotides are TGCGCCAGCAGAGCGGGGGCGAACACCGGGGAGCTGTTTTTT. As protein: CASRAGANTGELFF. Full variable domain (rest looked up from reference TRBV5-1 and TRBJ2-2): KAGVTQTPRYLIKTRGQQVTLSCSPISGHRSVSWYQQTPGQGLQFLFEYFSETQRNKGNFPGRFSGRQFSNSRSEMNVSTLELGDSALYLCASRAGANTGELFFGEGSRLTVL.

The genes are TRBV7-9 and TRBJ2-7; maybe TRBD1 (5 bases). Germline CDR1 and CDR2: SEHNR and FQNEAQ (reference sequence). Trimming took 5 bases from V and 3 from J, leaving 8 bases between them. The CDR3 has 12 amino acids. The CDR3 region has the DNA TGTGCCAGCAGCCCACAGGACTACGAGCAGTACTTC. It yields the protein CASSPQDYEQYF. The full variable domain, completed using reference TRBV7-9 and TRBJ2-7, is DTGVSQNPRHKITKRGQNVTFRCDPISEHNRLYWYRQTLGQGPEFLTYFQNEAQLEKSRLLSDRFSAERPKGSFSTLEIQRTEQGDSAMYLCASSPQDYEQYFGPGTRLTVT.

In this sample, this clone turned up once. The rearrangement links TRBV28 to TRBJ2-2, with 8 bases that match TRBD1. Germline loops: CDR1 MDHEN, CDR2 SYDVKM. The ends lost 6 bases at V and 6 bases at J; junction bases unmatched: 6. This CDR3 spans 14 amino acids. For the CDR3, the DNA is TGTGCCAGCAGGAGACAGGGGAAGTCCGGGGAGCTGTTTTTT. Its translation: CASRRQGKSGELFF.

This chain joins TRBV2 and TRBJ1-6, with no clear D. Deletions cut 7 bases from V and 4 bases from J, with 14 bases between. In germline, CDR1 is SNHLY, CDR2 FYNNEI. The CDR3 consists of 15 residues. The CDR3 is CASTLDGEYNSPLHF. The CDR3, as DNA: TGTGCCAGCACCCTAGACGGCGAATATAATTCACCCCTCCACTTT. Based on the CDR3 plus reference TRBV2 and TRBJ1-6, the full variable domain is EPEVTQTPSHQVTQMGQEVILRCVPISNHLYFYWYRQILGQKVEFLVSFYNNEISEKSEIFDDQFSVERPDGSNFTLKIRSTKLEDSAMYFCASTLDGEYNSPLHFGNGTRLTVT.

The chain couples TRBV18 to TRBJ2-7; no reliable D call. CDR1 is KGHSH, CDR2 LQKENI, per germline. V lost 0 bases and J 0 bases, leaving 15 bases between the germline ends. The CDR3 has 17 amino acids. The CDR3: CASSPPVAELSSYEQYF. In DNA form, the CDR3 reads TGTGCCAGCTCACCACCGGTGGCGGAACTTAGCTCCTACGAGCAGTACTTC.

The chain employs TRBV7-2 and TRBJ1-4; D unresolved. Trimming pared 6 bases from V and 0 bases from J, leaving 11 bases between. CDR1 is SGHTA and CDR2 is FQGNSA in the germline V gene. This CDR3 spans 15 amino acids. The CDR3 nucleotides read TGTGCCAGCAGGAACAGCTTTGCAACTAATGAAAAACTGTTTTTT. Translation: CASRNSFATNEKLFF.

This chain connects TRBV6-2 or TRBV6-3 to TRBJ2-1; 12 bases match TRBD2. V lost 0 bases to trimming and J lost 3 bases; unmatched junction nucleotides: 3. Looked up from germline, CDR1 is MNHEY and CDR2 is SVGEGT. The CDR3 runs 17 residues. The chain's CDR3 is CASSYSGLAGVYNEQFF. The CDR3, as DNA: TGTGCCAGCAGTTACTCGGGACTAGCGGGCGTCTACAATGAGCAGTTCTTC.

The rearrangement uses TRBV27 and TRBJ1-5; D ambiguous. The germline gives CDR1 MNHEY, CDR2 SMNVEV (reference sequence). V dropped 2 bases and J dropped 4 bases, with 9 bases sitting between them. The CDR3 has 14 amino acids. Here the CDR3 reads CASSLREANQPQHF. The CDR3 bases are TGTGCCAGCAGTTTAAGGGAGGCTAATCAGCCCCAGCATTTT.

The table lists this clone with a count of one. J is TRBJ2-2 and V is TRBV6-2 or TRBV6-3; a weak D match, TRBD2 (6 bases). This CDR3 comprises 16 residues. Trimming removed 3 bases from V and 4 bases from J, with 15 bases in between. Per germline, CDR1 MNHEY and CDR2 SVGEGT. In DNA, the CDR3 is TGTGCCAGCAGTTATACTTCCGGGGGTAGCACCGGGGAGCTGTTTTTT. It translates to CASSYTSGGSTGELFF.

This clone was detected a few times. CDR3 protein: CAISESAGDNYGYTF. DNA of the CDR3: TGTGCCATCAGTGAGTCCGCAGGGGACAACTATGGCTACACCTTC. J is TRBJ1-2 and V is TRBV10-3, with a possible D match to TRBD1 (6 bases). CDR3 size: 15 residues. Germline-derived CDR1 and CDR2 are ENHRY and SYGVKD. V was cut by 0 bases and J by 2 bases, with 10 bases left in between.